This TCR beta chain was captured in a study of blood T cell repertoires in COVID-19. Assay: immunoSEQ multiplex PCR; the TCRdb copy retains only in-frame clones and omits some. The sample lists roughly 160,000 clones, roughly 85% occurring once. This CDR3 contains 15 residues. Germline V lookup: CDR1 KGHSH, CDR2 LQKENI. Trimming pared 1 base from V and 2 bases from J, leaving 8 bases between. Sequenced: peripheral blood. V gene TRBV18 combines with J gene TRBJ2-2; D unclear. This clonotype originated in a man in his fifties or sixties with acute or convalescent COVID-19. CDR3 loop: CASSPRAVNTGELFF. The CDR3 nucleotides are TGTGCCAGCTCACCACGGGCTGTTAACACCGGGGAGCTGTTTTTT. The full variable domain, rest sourced from reference TRBV18 and TRBJ2-2, is NAGVMQNPRHLVRRRGQEARLRCSPMKGHSHVYWYRQLPEEGLKFMVYLQKENIIDESGMPKERFSAEFPKEGPSILRIQQVVRGDSAAYFCASSPRAVNTGELFFGEGSRLTVL.